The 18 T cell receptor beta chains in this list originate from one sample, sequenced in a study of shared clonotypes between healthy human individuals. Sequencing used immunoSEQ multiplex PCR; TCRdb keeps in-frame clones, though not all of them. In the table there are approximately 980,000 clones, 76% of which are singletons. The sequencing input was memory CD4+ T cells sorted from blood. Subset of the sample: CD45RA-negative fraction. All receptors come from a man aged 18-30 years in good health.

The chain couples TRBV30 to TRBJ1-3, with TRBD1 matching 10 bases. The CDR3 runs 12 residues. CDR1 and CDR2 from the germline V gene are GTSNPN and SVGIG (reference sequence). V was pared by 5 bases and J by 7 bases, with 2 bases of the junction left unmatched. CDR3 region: CAWWTGGNTIYF. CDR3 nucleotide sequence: TGTGCCTGGTGGACAGGGGGGAACACCATATATTTT.

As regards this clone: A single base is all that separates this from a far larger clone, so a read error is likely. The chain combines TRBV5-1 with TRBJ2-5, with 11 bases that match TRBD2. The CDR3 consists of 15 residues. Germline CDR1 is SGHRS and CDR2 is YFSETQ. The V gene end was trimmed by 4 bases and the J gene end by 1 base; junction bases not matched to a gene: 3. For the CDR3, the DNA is TGCGCCAGCAGCCCGGGACTAGCGGTCCAAGAGACCCAGTACTTC. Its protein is CASSPGLAVQETQYF.

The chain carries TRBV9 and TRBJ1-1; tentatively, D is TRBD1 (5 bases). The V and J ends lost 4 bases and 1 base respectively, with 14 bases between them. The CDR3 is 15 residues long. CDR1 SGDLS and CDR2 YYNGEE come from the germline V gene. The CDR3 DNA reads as TGTGCCAGCAGCCCCCGGAGGGACTCGAACACTGAAGCTTTCTTT. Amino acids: CASSPRRDSNTEAFF.

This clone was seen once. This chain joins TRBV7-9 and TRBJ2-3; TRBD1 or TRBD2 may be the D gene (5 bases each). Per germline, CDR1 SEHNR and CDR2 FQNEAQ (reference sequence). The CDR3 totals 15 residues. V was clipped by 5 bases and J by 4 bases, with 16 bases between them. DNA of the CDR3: TGTGCCAGCAGCCCCACCATGGGGGTGGCAGATACGCAGTATTTT. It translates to CASSPTMGVADTQYF. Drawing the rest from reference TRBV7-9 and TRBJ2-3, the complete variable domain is DTGVSQNPRHKITKRGQNVTFRCDPISEHNRLYWYRQTLGQGPEFLTYFQNEAQLEKSRLLSDRFSAERPKGSFSTLEIQRTEQGDSAMYLCASSPTMGVADTQYFGPGTRLTVL.

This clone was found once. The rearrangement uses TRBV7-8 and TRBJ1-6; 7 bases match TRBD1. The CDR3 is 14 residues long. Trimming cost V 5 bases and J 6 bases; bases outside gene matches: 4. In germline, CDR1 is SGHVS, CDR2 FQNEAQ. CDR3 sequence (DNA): TGTGCCAGCAGCGGCCGGGACAGTAATTCACCCCTCCACTTT. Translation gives CASSGRDSNSPLHF.

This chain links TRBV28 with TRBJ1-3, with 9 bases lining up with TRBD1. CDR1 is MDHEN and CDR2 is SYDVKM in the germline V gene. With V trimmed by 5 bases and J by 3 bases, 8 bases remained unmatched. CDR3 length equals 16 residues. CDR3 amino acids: CASSKPQGALGNTIYF. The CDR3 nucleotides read TGTGCCAGCAGTAAACCACAGGGGGCGCTTGGAAACACCATATATTTT.

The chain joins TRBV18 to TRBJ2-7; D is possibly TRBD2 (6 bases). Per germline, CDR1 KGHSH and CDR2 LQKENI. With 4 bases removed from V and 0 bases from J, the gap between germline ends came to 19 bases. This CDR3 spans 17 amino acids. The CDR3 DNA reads TGTGCCAGCTCACGGCCCGGGACTGGAGGAAGCTCCTACGAGCAGTACTTC. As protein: CASSRPGTGGSSYEQYF. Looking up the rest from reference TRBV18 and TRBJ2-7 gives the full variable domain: NAGVMQNPRHLVRRRGQEARLRCSPMKGHSHVYWYRQLPEEGLKFMVYLQKENIIDESGMPKERFSAEFPKEGPSILRIQQVVRGDSAAYFCASSRPGTGGSSYEQYFGPGTRLTVT.

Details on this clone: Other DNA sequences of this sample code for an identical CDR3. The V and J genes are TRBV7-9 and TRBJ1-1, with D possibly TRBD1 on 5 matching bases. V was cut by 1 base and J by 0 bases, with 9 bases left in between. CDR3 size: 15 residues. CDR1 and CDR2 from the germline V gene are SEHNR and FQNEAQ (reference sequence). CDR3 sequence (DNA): TGTGCCAGCAGCTTAGGGGGCAGACTGAACACTGAAGCTTTCTTT. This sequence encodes CASSLGGRLNTEAFF. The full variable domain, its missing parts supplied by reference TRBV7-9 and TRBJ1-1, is DTGVSQNPRHKITKRGQNVTFRCDPISEHNRLYWYRQTLGQGPEFLTYFQNEAQLEKSRLLSDRFSAERPKGSFSTLEIQRTEQGDSAMYLCASSLGGRLNTEAFFGQGTRLTVV.

CDR3 nucleotides: TGTGCCAGTAGTATGAAGTGGGGGGCCCCCCGAGATCGGGAAAAACTGTTTTTT. It is translated as CASSMKWGAPRDREKLFF. The V call is TRBV19, the J call TRBJ1-4; a possible D gene is TRBD1 (6 bases). The V end lost 3 bases, the J end lost 8 bases, and 25 bases lay between the germline ends. The CDR3 runs 18 residues. The germline CDR1 and CDR2 sequences are LNHDA and SQIVND (reference sequence).

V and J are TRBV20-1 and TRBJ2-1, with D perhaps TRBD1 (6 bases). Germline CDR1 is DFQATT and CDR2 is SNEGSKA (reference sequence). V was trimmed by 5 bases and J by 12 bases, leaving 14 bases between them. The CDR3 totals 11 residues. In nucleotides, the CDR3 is TGCAGTGCTGGACAGTCGTGGTGGCAGTTCTTC. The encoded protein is CSAGQSWWQFF.

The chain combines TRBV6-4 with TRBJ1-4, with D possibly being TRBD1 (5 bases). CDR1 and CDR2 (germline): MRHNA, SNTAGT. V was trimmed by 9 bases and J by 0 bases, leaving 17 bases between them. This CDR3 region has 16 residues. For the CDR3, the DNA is TGTGCCAGGGAACCTCAAGGGGTCCCAACTAATGAAAAACTGTTTTTT. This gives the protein CAREPQGVPTNEKLFF.

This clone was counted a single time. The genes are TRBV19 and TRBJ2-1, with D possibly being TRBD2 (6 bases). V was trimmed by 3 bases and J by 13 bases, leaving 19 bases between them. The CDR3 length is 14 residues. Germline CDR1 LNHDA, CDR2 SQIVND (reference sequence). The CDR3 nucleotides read TGTGCCAGTAGTATTACGGGAGTCCCCATTTCACAGTTCTTC. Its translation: CASSITGVPISQFF.

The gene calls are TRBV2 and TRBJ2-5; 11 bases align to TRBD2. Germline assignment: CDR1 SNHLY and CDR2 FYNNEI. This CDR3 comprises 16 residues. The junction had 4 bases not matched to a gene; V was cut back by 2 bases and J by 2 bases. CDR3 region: CASSETSGRPQETQYF. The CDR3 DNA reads TGTGCCAGCAGTGAAACTAGCGGGAGACCTCAAGAGACCCAGTACTTC.

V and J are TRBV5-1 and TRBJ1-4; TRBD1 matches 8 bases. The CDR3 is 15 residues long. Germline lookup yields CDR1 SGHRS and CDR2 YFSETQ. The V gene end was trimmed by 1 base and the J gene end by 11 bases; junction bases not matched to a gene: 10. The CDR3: CASSLLGQGDGKLFF. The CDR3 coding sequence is TGCGCCAGCAGCTTGCTAGGACAGGGAGATGGGAAACTGTTTTTT.

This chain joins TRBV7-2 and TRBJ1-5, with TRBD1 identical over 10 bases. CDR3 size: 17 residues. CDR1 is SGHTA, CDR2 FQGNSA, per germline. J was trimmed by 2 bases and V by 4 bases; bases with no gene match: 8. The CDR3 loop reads CASSSSAGTGGNQPQHF. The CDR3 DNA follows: TGTGCCAGCAGCTCTTCAGCCGGGACAGGGGGCAATCAGCCCCAGCATTTT. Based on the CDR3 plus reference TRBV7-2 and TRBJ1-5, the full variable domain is GAGVSQSPSNKVTEKGKDVELRCDPISGHTALYWYRQSLGQGLEFLIYFQGNSAPDKSGLPSDRFSAERTGGSVSTLTIQRTQQEDSAVYLCASSSSAGTGGNQPQHFGDGTRLSIL.

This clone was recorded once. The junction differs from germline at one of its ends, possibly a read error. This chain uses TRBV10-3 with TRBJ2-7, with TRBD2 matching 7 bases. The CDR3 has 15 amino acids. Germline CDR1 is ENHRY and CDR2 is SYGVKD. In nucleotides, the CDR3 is TGTGCCAGCAGTCTTTCGGCGGGAGCCAACTACGAGCAGTACTTC. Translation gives CASSLSAGANYEQYF.

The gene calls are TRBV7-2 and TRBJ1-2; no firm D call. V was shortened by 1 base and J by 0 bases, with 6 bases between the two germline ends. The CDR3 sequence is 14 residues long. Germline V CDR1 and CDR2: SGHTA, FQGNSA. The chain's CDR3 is CASSLGGTNYGYTF. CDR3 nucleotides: TGTGCCAGCAGCTTAGGAGGAACTAACTATGGCTACACCTTC. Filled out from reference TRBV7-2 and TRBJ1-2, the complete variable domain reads GAGVSQSPSNKVTEKGKDVELRCDPISGHTALYWYRQSLGQGLEFLIYFQGNSAPDKSGLPSDRFSAERTGGSVSTLTIQRTQQEDSAVYLCASSLGGTNYGYTFGSGTRLTVV.

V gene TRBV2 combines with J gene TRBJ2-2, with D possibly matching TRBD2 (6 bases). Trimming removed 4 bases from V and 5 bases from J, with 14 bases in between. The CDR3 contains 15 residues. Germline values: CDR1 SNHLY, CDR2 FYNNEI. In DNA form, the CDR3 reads TGTGCCAGCAGTGTCCAAGCGGGTTCGACCGGGGAGCTGTTTTTT. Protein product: CASSVQAGSTGELFF. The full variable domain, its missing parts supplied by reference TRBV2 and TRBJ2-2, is EPEVTQTPSHQVTQMGQEVILRCVPISNHLYFYWYRQILGQKVEFLVSFYNNEISEKSEIFDDQFSVERPDGSNFTLKIRSTKLEDSAMYFCASSVQAGSTGELFFGEGSRLTVL.